The TCR beta chain under discussion was sequenced for a study of cytomegalovirus exposure and HLA in healthy donors. Study-wide findings and caveats: Prior analysis indicated that the majority of TCR beta V segments exhibited productivity approximately 90% or approximately 30% of the time.

Germline V lookup: CDR1 MDHEN, CDR2 SYDVKM. The CDR3 covers 15 residues. Comments on this clone: The target antigen is unknown. The junction and the germline gene differ at one end; a read error may be behind it.

The PCR made use of 60 Vbeta and 13 Jbeta primers. The assay was immunoSEQ multiplex PCR, and TCRdb's table has in-frame clones only and misses some. The sample consists of about 100,000 clones, 79% of them appearing once. The chain employs TRBV28 and TRBJ1-5, with D tentatively TRBD1 (5 bases). The specimen sequenced was PBMCs. The sequence derives from a woman in her thirties or forties in good health and CMV-seronegative. CDR3 DNA sequence: TGTGCCAGCAGCCGAGGTGACAGTTTCAATCAGCCCCAGAATTTT. Amino acids: CASSRGDSFNQPQNF.